Detailed here is one T cell receptor beta chain. What it binds is unknown. This entry belongs to a study of shared clonotypes between healthy human individuals. Study-wide findings and caveats: Non-shared clonotypes showed lower generation probabilities than clonotypes common to all four donors. Larger estimated richness was generally seen in naive subsets than in memory subsets.

CDR1 is SNHLY, CDR2 FYNNEI, per germline. The CDR3 contains 14 residues. The V gene end was trimmed by 7 bases and the J gene end by 5 bases; junction bases not matched to a gene: 8. Each replicate PCR on the sorted subsets used about 0.2 ug DNA (approximately 33,000 T cell genomes). The assay was immunoSEQ multiplex PCR, and TCRdb's table has in-frame clones only and misses some. Among some 1.5 million clones listed, 95% to 97% were seen once. The sequenced material came from naive CD4+ T cells sorted from blood. The sample's subset: CD45RA+ positively selected. The chain couples TRBV2 to TRBJ2-7; 10 nucleotides align to TRBD1. This receptor was taken from a man between 25 and 39 years old in good health. CDR3 amino acids: CASTGLTGGHEQYF. The CDR3 DNA sequence: TGTGCCAGCACAGGCCTGACAGGGGGCCACGAGCAGTACTTC. Variable domain in full (rest from reference TRBV2 and TRBJ2-7): EPEVTQTPSHQVTQMGQEVILRCVPISNHLYFYWYRQILGQKVEFLVSFYNNEISEKSEIFDDQFSVERPDGSNFTLKIRSTKLEDSAMYFCASTGLTGGHEQYFGPGTRLTVT.